This T cell receptor beta chain came from a study of shared clonotypes between healthy human individuals. Background on the study: Donor ages ranged 18 to 49 years: a couple of women, a few men.

The CDR3 spans 14 residues. Germline V gene sequence: CDR1 SGHVS, CDR2 FNYEAQ. V dropped 1 base and J dropped 10 bases, with 14 bases sitting between them. Only CD45RO-negative cells positively selected for CCR7 counted as naive CD8 cells, so terminally differentiated effector memory CD45RA+ cells were excluded. Deep was the level used in running the assay. Only in-frame clones appear in the TCRdb table, and some are missing; sequencing was by immunoSEQ multiplex PCR. The table has around 700,000 clones, roughly 94% seen once. The chain recombines TRBV7-6 with TRBJ2-1; TRBD2 might be the D (5 bases). This sequence was found in a man aged 25 to 40 in good health. Sequencing was carried out using naive CD8+ T cells sorted from blood. CDR3 sequence (DNA): TGTGCCAGCAGCTTAGGGGAGCCTGTTACGGAGCAGTTCTTC. As protein: CASSLGEPVTEQFF. The whole variable domain, filled in from reference TRBV7-6 and TRBJ2-1, reads GAGVSQSPRYKVTKRGQDVALRCDPISGHVSLYWYRQALGQGPEFLTYFNYEAQQDKSGLPNDRFSAERPEGSISTLTIQRTEQRDSAMYRCASSLGEPVTEQFFGPGTRLTVL.